Listed here are 19 T cell receptor beta chains from one sample, sequenced in a study of blood T cell repertoires in COVID-19. TCRdb's copy holds only in-frame clones and misses some; the assay was immunoSEQ multiplex PCR. The sample carries around 460,000 clones, around 90% recorded once. The sample comprised peripheral blood. The receptors shown here come from a man between 18 and 35 years old with COVID-19, enrolled during active disease.

V usage is TRBV5-5 and J usage is TRBJ1-1; D is uncertain. The CDR3 runs to 15 residues. V lost 1 base and J 3 bases, leaving 13 bases between the germline ends. The germline V gene has CDR1 SGHKS and CDR2 YYEKEE (reference sequence). The DNA of the CDR3 is TGTGCCAGCAGCTTGTTGCTCAGTCGGGACACTGAAGCTTTCTTT. Amino acids: CASSLLLSRDTEAFF. The whole variable domain, remainder taken from reference TRBV5-5 and TRBJ1-1, is DAGVTQSPTHLIKTRGQQVTLRCSPISGHKSVSWYQQVLGQGPQFIFQYYEKEERGRGNFPDRFSARQFPNYSSELNVNALLLGDSALYLCASSLLLSRDTEAFFGQGTRLTVV.

This clone has a handful of counts. The genes are TRBV2 and TRBJ1-6; D is ambiguous. CDR3 length: 14 residues. V lost 7 bases and J 2 bases, leaving 9 bases between the germline ends. CDR1 SNHLY and CDR2 FYNNEI come from the germline V gene. The CDR3 region has the DNA TGTGCCAGCACGGTCATAACCTATAATTCACCCCTCCACTTT. Its translation is CASTVITYNSPLHF.

The V and J genes are TRBV11-2 and TRBJ1-1; a weak D match, TRBD1 (5 bases). The germline V gene has CDR1 SGHAT and CDR2 FQNNGV. The V end was cut by 3 bases, the J end by 5 bases, with 19 bases between. The CDR3 length is 16 residues. The DNA for the CDR3 is TGTGCCAGCAGCTTGATGCTCTGGGGCGGAGAAACTGAAGCTTTCTTT. Encoded protein: CASSLMLWGGETEAFF.

The chain joins TRBV21-1 to TRBJ2-2; no DNA check was done on the table's D call, TRBD2. TRBV21-1 is an annotated pseudogene. CDR3 length equals 13 residues. The chain's CDR3 is CASSKKRRGELFF. CDR3 DNA sequence: TGTGCCAGCAGCAAAAAGCGCCGCGGGGAGCTGTTTTTT.

The chain uses TRBV19 and TRBJ1-5; TRBD1 matches at 11 bases. The germline V gene encodes CDR1 LNHDA and CDR2 SQIVND (reference sequence). There are 16 residues in the CDR3. The trim removed 5 bases at V and 4 bases at J, leaving 7 bases unmatched. The DNA for the CDR3 is TGTGCCAGTAGTGCAAGGGACAGGGGGGTGAATCAGCCCCAGCATTTT. This codes for CASSARDRGVNQPQHF.

V and J are TRBV18 and TRBJ2-7; unclear D gene. In germline, CDR1 is KGHSH, CDR2 LQKENI. V was pared by 1 base and J by 4 bases, with 8 bases between. The CDR3 has 13 amino acids. For the CDR3, the DNA is TGTGCCAGCTCACCACGCGCCGGTTACGAGCAGTACTTC. It yields the protein CASSPRAGYEQYF.

This clone appeared a single time. The V call is TRBV5-5, the J call TRBJ2-7; 9 bases match TRBD1. Germline loops: CDR1 SGHKS, CDR2 YYEKEE (reference sequence). V shed 2 bases, J shed 5 bases, and the junction held 8 bases outside the gene matches. The CDR3 is 15 residues long. The CDR3 loop reads CASSFRGQGPDEQYF. Written as DNA, the CDR3 is TGTGCCAGCAGCTTCCGGGGACAGGGTCCCGACGAGCAGTACTTC.

The chain uses TRBV4-1 and TRBJ2-3, with a possible D match to TRBD2 (6 bases). The V end lost 0 bases, the J end lost 0 bases, and 16 bases lay between the germline ends. This CDR3 is built from 18 residues. CDR1 and CDR2 (germline): MGHRA, YSYEKL. In DNA, the CDR3 is TGCGCCAGCAGCCAAGAGGGGGGTCTGGGAAGAAGCACAGATACGCAGTATTTT. This gives the protein CASSQEGGLGRSTDTQYF.

The genes are TRBV6-4 and TRBJ2-1, with TRBD2 matching 9 bases. The CDR3 spans 18 residues. V was clipped by 4 bases and J by 0 bases; unmatched bases: 10. Looked up from germline, CDR1 is MRHNA and CDR2 is SNTAGT. The CDR3 DNA follows: TGTGCCAGCAGTGTACGTAAGCGGGAGGTCGGCTCCTACAATGAGCAGTTCTTC. It encodes CASSVRKREVGSYNEQFF.

The chain carries TRBV11-2 and TRBJ2-1; D perhaps matches TRBD1 (6 bases). The CDR3 extends over 17 amino acids. Germline V gives CDR1 SGHAT, CDR2 FQNNGV. V was trimmed by 5 bases and J by 5 bases, leaving 22 bases between them. The CDR3 here is CASSPWGRGGAHNEQFF. Here the CDR3 DNA reads TGTGCCAGCAGCCCCTGGGGCAGAGGGGGAGCTCACAATGAGCAGTTCTTC.

The V and J genes are TRBV11-3 and TRBJ1-2, with 9 nucleotides matching TRBD1. The V segment lost 6 bases and the J segment 1 base; nucleotides outside the gene matches: 3. Germline V lookup: CDR1 SGHNT, CDR2 YENEEA. This CDR3 has 14 amino acids. The CDR3 spells CASRKTGGNYGYTF. CDR3 coding DNA: TGTGCCAGCAGAAAGACAGGGGGTAACTATGGCTACACCTTC.

The chain recombines TRBV6-5 with TRBJ1-6; no definite D call. V dropped 0 bases and J dropped 11 bases, with 14 bases sitting between them. The CDR3 sequence is 15 residues long. The germline V gene has CDR1 MNHEY and CDR2 SVGAGI. CDR3 amino acids: CASSYSRRSLTPLHF. The CDR3 nucleotides read TGTGCCAGCAGTTACTCACGGAGATCTTTGACACCCCTCCACTTT.

The chain combines TRBV27 with TRBJ1-1; maybe TRBD1 (6 bases). V was clipped by 2 bases and J by 3 bases, with 10 bases between them. Germline assignment: CDR1 MNHEY and CDR2 SMNVEV (reference sequence). CDR3 size: 14 residues. Written as DNA, the CDR3 is TGTGCCAGCAGTTTAGTTGGGGGCCACACTGAAGCTTTCTTT. Amino acids: CASSLVGGHTEAFF.

The chain combines TRBV7-9 with TRBJ1-2, with 9 bases aligning to TRBD1. Germline CDR1 is SEHNR and CDR2 is FQNEAQ (reference sequence). The CDR3 is 15 amino acids. Trimming took 5 bases from V and 3 from J; bases not matched to a gene: 7. The CDR3 DNA is TGTGCCAGCAGCCCGACAGGGGGTCGGCACTATGGCTACACCTTC. Translating gives CASSPTGGRHYGYTF.

This clone was seen once. This chain links TRBV14 with TRBJ2-1, with 7 bases fitting TRBD2. The CDR3 length is 15 residues. Germline V CDR1 and CDR2: SGHDN, FVKESK. Trimming took 1 base from V and 9 from J; bases not matched to a gene: 9. For the CDR3, the DNA is TGTGCCAGCAGCCAAGGGGGAACCTCGGGGGGTGAGCAGTTCTTC. Encoded protein: CASSQGGTSGGEQFF.

The chain couples TRBV6-5 to TRBJ2-5; D is unresolved. V dropped 0 bases and J dropped 5 bases, with 10 bases sitting between them. Germline assignment: CDR1 MNHEY and CDR2 SVGAGI. The CDR3 has 14 residues. The CDR3 protein is CASSYSPGRETQYF. In DNA, the CDR3 is TGTGCCAGCAGTTACTCCCCAGGCCGGGAGACCCAGTACTTC.

Only one count was recorded for this clone. DNA for the CDR3: TGCGCCAGCAGCTCCGGGTCGCAGGGGTACAATGAGCAGTTCTTC. It is translated as CASSSGSQGYNEQFF. The rearrangement uses TRBV5-1 and TRBJ2-1; a possible D gene is TRBD1 (6 bases). Germline V gene data show CDR1 as SGHRS and CDR2 as YFSETQ. Trimming left V 3 bases short and J 4 bases short, with 14 bases between. The CDR3 runs 15 residues.

V usage is TRBV19 and J usage is TRBJ2-1, with 9 bases identical to TRBD2. Germline trimming cut 4 bases from V and 8 bases from J; bases unmatched to any gene: 3. There are 13 residues in the CDR3. Germline V gene sequence: CDR1 LNHDA, CDR2 SQIVND (reference sequence). Here the CDR3 DNA reads TGTGCCAGTAGTAGCGGGAGGGAGGATGAGCAGTTCTTC. It is translated as CASSSGREDEQFF.

This rearrangement joins TRBV2 to TRBJ1-5; 7 bases align to TRBD1. The J segment lost 3 bases and the V segment lost 3 bases, leaving 5 bases of the junction unmatched. Germline-derived CDR1 and CDR2 are SNHLY and FYNNEI. The CDR3 has 15 amino acids. Here the CDR3 reads CASSDLGQFNQPQHF. CDR3 coding DNA: TGTGCCAGCAGTGACTTGGGACAGTTCAATCAGCCCCAGCATTTT.